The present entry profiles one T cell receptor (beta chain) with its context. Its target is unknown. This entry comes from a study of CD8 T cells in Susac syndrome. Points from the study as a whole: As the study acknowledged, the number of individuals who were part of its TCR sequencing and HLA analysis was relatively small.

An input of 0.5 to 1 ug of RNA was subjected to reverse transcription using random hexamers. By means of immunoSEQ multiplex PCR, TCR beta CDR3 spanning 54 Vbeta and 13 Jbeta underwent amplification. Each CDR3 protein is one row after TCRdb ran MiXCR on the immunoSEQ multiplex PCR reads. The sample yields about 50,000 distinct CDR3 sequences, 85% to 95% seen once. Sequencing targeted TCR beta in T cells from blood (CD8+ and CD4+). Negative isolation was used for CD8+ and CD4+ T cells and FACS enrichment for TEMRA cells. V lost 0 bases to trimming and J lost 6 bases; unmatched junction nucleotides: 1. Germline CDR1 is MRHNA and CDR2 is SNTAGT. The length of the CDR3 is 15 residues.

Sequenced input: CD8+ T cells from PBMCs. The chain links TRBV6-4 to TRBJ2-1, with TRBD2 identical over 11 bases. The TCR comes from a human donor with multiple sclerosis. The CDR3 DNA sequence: TGTGCCAGCAGTGACTCTAGCGGGGGGGCCAATGAGCAGTTCTTC. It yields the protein CASSDSSGGANEQFF.